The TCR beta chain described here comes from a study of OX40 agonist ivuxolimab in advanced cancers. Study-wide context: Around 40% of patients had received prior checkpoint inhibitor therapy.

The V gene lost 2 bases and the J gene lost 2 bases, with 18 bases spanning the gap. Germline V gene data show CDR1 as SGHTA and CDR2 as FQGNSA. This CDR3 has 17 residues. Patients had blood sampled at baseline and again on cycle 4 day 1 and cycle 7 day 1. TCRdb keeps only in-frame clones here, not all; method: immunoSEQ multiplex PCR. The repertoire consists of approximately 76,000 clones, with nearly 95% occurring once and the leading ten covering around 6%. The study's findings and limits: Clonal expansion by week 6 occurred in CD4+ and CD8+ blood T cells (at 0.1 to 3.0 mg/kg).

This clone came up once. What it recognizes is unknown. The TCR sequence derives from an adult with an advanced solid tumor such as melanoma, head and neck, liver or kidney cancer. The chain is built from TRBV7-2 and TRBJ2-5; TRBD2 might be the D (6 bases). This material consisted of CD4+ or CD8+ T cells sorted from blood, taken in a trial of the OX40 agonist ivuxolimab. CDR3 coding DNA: TGTGCCAGCAGCTTACTTTGGGTAGCGGAAAGACAAGAGACCCAGTACTTC. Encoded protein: CASSLLWVAERQETQYF.